Detailed here is one T cell receptor beta chain. The CDR3 covers 21 residues. The germline CDR1 and CDR2 sequences are ENHRY and SYGVKD. Unmatched junction bases numbered 17, after V lost 3 bases and J lost 1 base. Sequenced by immunoSEQ multiplex PCR; TCRdb stores in-frame clones only, minus some. Of 40,000 to 60,000 clones in the sample, 85% to 90% were seen once. This record belongs to a study of technical replicates of blood from a few donors. The chain joins TRBV10-3 to TRBJ2-3, with TRBD2 identical over 12 bases. The clonotype was recovered from a human donor in good health. Some clones in this sample may be carry-over from other donors' samples. The sample comprised PBMCs. DNA for the CDR3: TGTGCCATCAGTGACCCTGCTAGCGGGAGGGCCGATGCCCCTGGCACAGATACGCAGTATTTT. The encoded protein is CAISDPASGRADAPGTDTQYF.